Each of the 32 T cell receptor beta chains below was sequenced from the same sample in a study of long-term antiretroviral therapy in people with HIV. The assay, immunoSEQ v3.0, was run at survey level. The method was immunoSEQ multiplex PCR; TCRdb's version includes in-frame clones alone and lacks a portion of them. The sample has under 20,000 clones; 86% are singletons. The input for sequencing was unsorted PBMCs, taken 0.5 years after starting antiretroviral therapy. The receptors shown here come from a man in his forties or fifties with HIV.

This sequence joins TRBV11-2 and TRBJ2-7, with D unclear. This CDR3 has 13 residues. With 2 bases removed from V and 6 bases from J, the gap between germline ends came to 11 bases. Germline-derived CDR1 and CDR2 are SGHAT and FQNNGV. The CDR3 loop is CASSLRVEGEQYF. For the CDR3, the DNA is TGTGCCAGCAGCTTAAGAGTAGAAGGCGAGCAGTACTTC. Drawing the rest from reference TRBV11-2 and TRBJ2-7, the complete variable domain is EAGVAQSPRYKIIEKRQSVAFWCNPISGHATLYWYQQILGQGPKLLIQFQNNGVVDDSQLPKDRFSAERLKGVDSTLKIQPAKLEDSAVYLCASSLRVEGEQYFGPGTRLTVT.

V gene TRBV7-9 combines with J gene TRBJ2-7; D unresolved. CDR1 is SEHNR and CDR2 is FQNEAQ in the germline V gene (reference sequence). There are 16 residues in the CDR3. Trimming removed 4 bases from V and 2 bases from J, with 18 bases in between. DNA for the CDR3: TGTGCCAGCAGCTCCCTCGTGGCCCCGATAGCCTACGAGCAGTACTTC. Protein sequence: CASSSLVAPIAYEQYF.

The J gene is TRBJ1-2, the V gene TRBV18, with 10 bases lining up with TRBD1. There are 15 residues in the CDR3. CDR1 is KGHSH and CDR2 is LQKENI in the germline V gene. V trimming: 2 bases; J trimming: 3 bases; junction bases outside the gene matches: 3. In DNA, the CDR3 is TGTGCCAGCTCACCAGGGACAGGGGTGGACTATGGCTACACCTTC. Translation gives CASSPGTGVDYGYTF.

This chain links TRBV19 with TRBJ2-3; 7 nucleotides align to TRBD2. The CDR3 runs 11 residues. V lost 7 bases and J lost 8; bases outside the gene matches: 3. Germline CDR1 is LNHDA and CDR2 is SQIVND (reference sequence). DNA of the CDR3: TGTGCCAGTACCCGCGGGGGTACGCAGTATTTT. Protein product: CASTRGGTQYF.

This chain joins TRBV4-3 and TRBJ2-6; D gene uncertain. The germline V and J ends were trimmed by 0 bases and 1 base, with 7 bases remaining between them. The CDR3 is made up of 16 amino acids. CDR1 and CDR2 (germline): LGHNA, YSLEER. The CDR3 spells CASSQDLSSGANVLTF. CDR3 sequence (DNA): TGCGCCAGCAGCCAAGATCTCAGTTCTGGGGCCAACGTCCTGACTTTC.

This chain links TRBV4-1 with TRBJ2-7, with D tentatively TRBD1 or TRBD2 (6 bases each). The CDR3 loop spans 16 amino acids. V lost 0 bases and J lost 5, with 17 bases in between. Per the germline V gene, CDR1 is MGHRA and CDR2 is YSYEKL. The CDR3 region is CASSQDPWGAWDEQYF. CDR3 DNA: TGCGCCAGCAGCCAAGATCCGTGGGGGGCATGGGACGAGCAGTACTTC.

The chain is built from TRBV30 and TRBJ1-5; 8 bases map to TRBD1. The V gene end was trimmed by 2 bases and the J gene end by 2 bases; junction bases not matched to a gene: 2. Germline CDR1 reads GTSNPN; CDR2 reads SVGIG (reference sequence). The CDR3 is 14 amino acids. The CDR3 loop is CAWSPTGGNQPQHF. CDR3 DNA: TGTGCCTGGAGTCCGACAGGGGGCAATCAGCCCCAGCATTTT.

V gene TRBV19 combines with J gene TRBJ1-2, with 8 bases aligning to TRBD1. Germline assignment: CDR1 LNHDA and CDR2 SQIVND (reference sequence). The CDR3 has 14 amino acids. After removal of 6 bases from V and 6 bases from J, the junction contained 9 bases not matched to a gene. The CDR3 spells CASRPEDRANGYTF. The CDR3 DNA is TGTGCCAGTAGGCCAGAGGACAGGGCGAATGGCTACACCTTC.

V is TRBV5-4 and J is TRBJ2-2; TRBD1 is a possible D gene (6 bases). CDR1 is SGHNT and CDR2 is YYREEE in the germline V gene (reference sequence). This CDR3 is built from 15 residues. Trimming stripped 5 bases from V and 0 bases from J, with 11 bases between. The CDR3, as DNA: TGTGCCAGCAGTCGGGACAATTCGAACACCGGGGAGCTGTTTTTT. Translation: CASSRDNSNTGELFF.

V usage is TRBV10-1 and J usage is TRBJ2-7; 7 positions match TRBD2. This CDR3 region has 16 residues. Per germline, CDR1 WNHNN and CDR2 SYGVQD (reference sequence). Unmatched junction bases numbered 9, after V lost 0 bases and J lost 4 bases. CDR3 residues: CASSESVGGSLYEQYF. CDR3 bases: TGCGCCAGCAGTGAGTCGGTCGGCGGGAGTTTATACGAGCAGTACTTC.

The chain joins TRBV7-9 to TRBJ1-6; possibly TRBD1 for D (5 bases). Per germline, CDR1 SEHNR and CDR2 FQNEAQ (reference sequence). Deletions cut 4 bases from V and 7 bases from J, with 23 bases between. The CDR3 extends over 18 amino acids. CDR3 in amino acids: CASSYTPAGWGGNSPLHF. DNA of the CDR3: TGTGCCAGCAGCTACACCCCTGCGGGGTGGGGGGGGAATTCACCCCTCCACTTT.

This clone was seen a few times. The V call is TRBV10-1, the J call TRBJ1-1; D not resolved. Per germline, CDR1 WNHNN and CDR2 SYGVQD (reference sequence). CDR3 length: 11 amino acids. The V end was cut by 2 bases, the J end by 7 bases, with 5 bases between. For the CDR3, the DNA is TGCGCCAGCAGTGAGAAGTTTGAAGCTTTCTTT. Protein sequence: CASSEKFEAFF.

This clone showed up just a few times. The rearrangement links TRBV18 to TRBJ2-3; D remains unclear. CDR1 and CDR2 (germline): KGHSH, LQKENI. This CDR3 contains 14 residues. The V end lost 3 bases, the J end lost 1 base, and 8 bases lay between the germline ends. CDR3 DNA sequence: TGTGCCAGCTCACCGACGACTGGCACAGATACGCAGTATTTT. Translation gives CASSPTTGTDTQYF.

The rearrangement joins TRBV10-3 to TRBJ2-5, with 8 bases matching TRBD1. The trim removed 6 bases at V and 3 bases at J, leaving 6 bases unmatched. Germline V gene lookup returns CDR1 ENHRY and CDR2 SYGVKD. The CDR3 loop spans 14 amino acids. The CDR3 loop is CAISAGTGKETQYF. CDR3 in DNA: TGTGCCATCAGCGCCGGGACAGGTAAAGAGACCCAGTACTTC.

The chain employs TRBV10-3 and TRBJ2-1, with 7 bases aligning to TRBD2. With 6 bases clipped from V and 2 bases from J, the junction kept 7 bases outside the gene matches. Germline CDR1 and CDR2: ENHRY and SYGVKD. This CDR3 contains 15 residues. The CDR3: CAISPSSGTYNEQFF. CDR3 sequence (DNA): TGTGCCATCAGCCCCTCCAGCGGGACCTACAATGAGCAGTTCTTC.

The gene calls are TRBV9 and TRBJ2-2; TRBD2 matches 11 bases. V trimming: 5 bases; J trimming: 1 base; junction bases outside the gene matches: 7. Looked up from germline, CDR1 is SGDLS and CDR2 is YYNGEE. The CDR3 spans 17 residues. CDR3 protein: CASSDSLAGENTGELFF. CDR3 nucleotides: TGTGCCAGCAGTGATTCACTAGCGGGAGAGAACACCGGGGAGCTGTTTTTT.

The chain recombines TRBV5-5 with TRBJ2-7; D is unclear. V lost 2 bases to trimming and J lost 1 base, with 7 bases between them. The CDR3 loop spans 13 amino acids. CDR1 is SGHKS and CDR2 is YYEKEE in the germline V gene (reference sequence). CDR3 sequence reads: CASSFGRSYEQYF. CDR3 DNA: TGTGCCAGCAGCTTTGGCAGATCCTACGAGCAGTACTTC.

The chain has TRBV5-4 and TRBJ1-1; maybe TRBD1 (5 bases). Germline CDR1 is SGHNT and CDR2 is YYREEE (reference sequence). V was trimmed by 4 bases and J by 4 bases, leaving 11 bases between them. The CDR3 has 13 amino acids. The DNA for the CDR3 is TGTGCCAGCAGCCCCGGTGGGGGCACTGAAGCTTTCTTT. Amino acids: CASSPGGGTEAFF.

This clone is a singleton in its sample. The CDR3 nucleotides read TGTGCCAGCAGTTACTCGGCTCAGTCCGGAAACACCATATATTTT. As protein: CASSYSAQSGNTIYF. V usage is TRBV6-5 and J usage is TRBJ1-3; D is uncertain. CDR1 is MNHEY, CDR2 SVGAGI, per germline. This CDR3 is built from 15 residues. Trimming took off 0 bases at V and 4 bases at J, with 10 bases between the two ends.

This clone was found a few times. This chain joins TRBV19 and TRBJ2-7; TRBD1 might be the D (6 bases). V lost 5 bases and J lost 0, with 26 bases in between. The CDR3 runs to 19 residues. The germline V gene has CDR1 LNHDA and CDR2 SQIVND (reference sequence). The CDR3 nucleotides are TGTGCCAGTAGTCCCCGATTAGGGCAGGGGCCAGCGAGCTCCTACGAGCAGTACTTC. Protein sequence: CASSPRLGQGPASSYEQYF.

CDR3 bases: TGTGCCAGCAGCGCCGCCAAAGAAGACCAAGAGACCCAGTACTTC. Amino acid sequence: CASSAAKEDQETQYF. This chain links TRBV7-2 with TRBJ2-5; D is ambiguous. This CDR3 comprises 15 residues. From germline, CDR1 is SGHTA and CDR2 FQGNSA. V lost 5 bases and J 0 bases, leaving 13 bases between the germline ends.

The chain has TRBV5-6 and TRBJ2-1; D is perhaps TRBD1 or TRBD2 (5 bases each). CDR3 length equals 14 residues. Germline lookup yields CDR1 SGHDT and CDR2 YYEEEE. V was trimmed by 3 bases and J by 9 bases, leaving 16 bases between them. The CDR3 coding sequence is TGTGCCAGCAGCTGGCCTCCGGGACGATGTGAGCAGTTCTTC. Translated: CASSWPPGRCEQFF. Drawing the rest from reference TRBV5-6 and TRBJ2-1, the complete variable domain is DAGVTQSPTHLIKTRGQQVTLRCSPKSGHDTVSWYQQALGQGPQFIFQYYEEEERQRGNFPDRFSGHQFPNYSSELNVNALLLGDSALYLCASSWPPGRCEQFFGPGTRLTVL.

The chain employs TRBV6-1 and TRBJ2-3, with 8 bases identical to TRBD2. The CDR3 is 16 amino acids. V lost 2 bases and J lost 2; bases outside the gene matches: 6. Looked up from germline, CDR1 is MNHNS and CDR2 is SASEGT. As DNA, the CDR3 is TGTGCCAGCAGTGAAATAACTAGCGGTGCCACAGATACGCAGTATTTT. Its protein product is CASSEITSGATDTQYF.

This chain connects TRBV5-4 to TRBJ1-1; perhaps TRBD1 as D (6 bases). The CDR3 sequence is 17 residues long. Germline V gene sequence: CDR1 SGHNT, CDR2 YYREEE (reference sequence). V dropped 0 bases and J dropped 1 base, with 16 bases sitting between them. The CDR3: CASSLAFRGEGNTEAFF. CDR3 in DNA: TGTGCCAGCAGCTTGGCCTTTAGGGGGGAAGGGAACACTGAAGCTTTCTTT.

This rearrangement joins TRBV7-8 to TRBJ2-1; D tentatively fits TRBD1 or TRBD2 (5 bases each). V was clipped by 5 bases and J by 8 bases, with 19 bases between them. CDR3 length: 15 residues. Germline CDR1 SGHVS, CDR2 FQNEAQ. CDR3 in DNA: TGTGCCAGCAGCGTACCGGGGCCGAGGTTGTATGAGCAGTTCTTC. This encodes CASSVPGPRLYEQFF.

This sequence joins TRBV21-1 and TRBJ1-2. TRBV21-1 is a pseudogene locus. CDR3 length: 12 residues. This CDR3 is CARFWRTYGYTF. For the CDR3, the DNA is TGTGCCAGGTTCTGGAGAACCTATGGCTACACCTTC.

The chain employs TRBV18 and TRBJ2-1; 14 bases are a match to TRBD2. This CDR3 has 16 residues. In germline, CDR1 is KGHSH, CDR2 LQKENI. V lost 0 bases to trimming and J lost 10 bases; unmatched junction nucleotides: 5. Here the CDR3 reads CASSPPGLAGVREQFF. DNA for the CDR3: TGTGCCAGCTCACCACCGGGACTAGCGGGAGTAAGGGAGCAGTTCTTC.

The chain carries TRBV2 and TRBJ2-7; 9 nucleotides match TRBD1. The CDR3 has 14 amino acids. CDR1 and CDR2 (germline): SNHLY, FYNNEI. V lost 5 bases and J lost 3; bases outside the gene matches: 5. CDR3 sequence: CASSLGTGNYEQYF. Written as DNA, the CDR3 is TGTGCCAGCAGTCTGGGGACAGGGAACTACGAGCAGTACTTC.

The genes are TRBV19 and TRBJ1-1; TRBD1 is a possible D gene (5 bases). Germline loops: CDR1 LNHDA, CDR2 SQIVND (reference sequence). The CDR3 extends over 13 amino acids. V was clipped by 8 bases and J by 1 base, with 11 bases between them. The CDR3 reads CASGDRGNTEAFF. The CDR3 DNA follows: TGTGCCAGTGGAGACAGAGGGAACACTGAAGCTTTCTTT.

The V gene is TRBV4-3, the J gene TRBJ2-7, with TRBD2 matching over 9 bases. This CDR3 is 14 amino acids long. Trimming at V came to 4 bases and at J to 1 base, leaving 2 bases not matched to a gene. Germline CDR1 reads LGHNA; CDR2 reads YSLEER. This CDR3 reads CASSLSGRSYEQYF. The CDR3 DNA follows: TGCGCCAGCAGCCTCAGCGGGAGGTCCTACGAGCAGTACTTC.

The J gene is TRBJ2-5, the V gene TRBV6-5; TRBD1 might be the D (8 bases). Germline CDR1 is MNHEY and CDR2 is SVGAGI. This CDR3 region has 14 residues. Trimming took 5 bases from V and 2 from J, leaving 12 bases between them. In DNA, the CDR3 is TGTGCCAGCAGTGACAGGGGACTACAAGAGACCCAGTACTTC. Protein product: CASSDRGLQETQYF.

This chain joins TRBV6-5 and TRBJ2-7; D may be TRBD1 (6 bases). There are 15 residues in the CDR3. V was cut by 0 bases and J by 2 bases, with 11 bases left in between. The germline gives CDR1 MNHEY, CDR2 SVGAGI. The CDR3 coding sequence is TGTGCCAGCAGTTACTCTGGACAGACGACCTACGAGCAGTACTTC. It specifies CASSYSGQTTYEQYF.